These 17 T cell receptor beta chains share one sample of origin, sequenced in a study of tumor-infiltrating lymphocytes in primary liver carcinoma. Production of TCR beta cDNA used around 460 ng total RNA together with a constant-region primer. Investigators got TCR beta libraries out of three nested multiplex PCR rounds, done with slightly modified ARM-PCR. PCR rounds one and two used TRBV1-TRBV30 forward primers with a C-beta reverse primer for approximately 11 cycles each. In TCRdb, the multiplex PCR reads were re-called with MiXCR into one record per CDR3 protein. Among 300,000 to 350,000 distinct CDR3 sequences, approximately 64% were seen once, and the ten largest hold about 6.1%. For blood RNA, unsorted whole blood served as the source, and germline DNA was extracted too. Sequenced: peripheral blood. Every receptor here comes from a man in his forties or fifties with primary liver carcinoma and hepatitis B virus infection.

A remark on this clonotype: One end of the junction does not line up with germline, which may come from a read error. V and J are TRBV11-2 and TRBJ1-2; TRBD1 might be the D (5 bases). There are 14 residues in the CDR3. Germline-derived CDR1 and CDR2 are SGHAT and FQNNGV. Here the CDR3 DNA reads TGTGCCAGTAGCTTCAAAGACAGATACTATGGCTACACCTTC. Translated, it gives CASSFKDRYYGYTF.

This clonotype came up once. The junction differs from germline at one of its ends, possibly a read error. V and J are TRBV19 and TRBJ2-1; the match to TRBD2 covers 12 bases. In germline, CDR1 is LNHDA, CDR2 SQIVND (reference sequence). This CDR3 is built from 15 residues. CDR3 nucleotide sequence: TGCGCCAGTAGATCTCTAGCGGGAGGGTTGAATGAGCAGTTCTTC. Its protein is CASRSLAGGLNEQFF.

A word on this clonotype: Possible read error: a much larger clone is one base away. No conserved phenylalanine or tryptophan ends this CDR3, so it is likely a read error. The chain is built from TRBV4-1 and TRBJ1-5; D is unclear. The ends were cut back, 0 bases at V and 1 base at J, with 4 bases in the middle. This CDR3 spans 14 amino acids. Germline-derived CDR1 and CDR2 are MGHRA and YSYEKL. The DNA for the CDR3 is TGCGCCAGCAGCCAAGAGAAGAGCAATCAGCCCCAGCATCTT. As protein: CASSQEKSNQPQHL.

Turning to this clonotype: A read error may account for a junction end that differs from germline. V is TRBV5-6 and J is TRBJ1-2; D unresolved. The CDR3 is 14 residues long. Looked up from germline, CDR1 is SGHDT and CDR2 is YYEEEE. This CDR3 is CANSFDWKHYGYTF. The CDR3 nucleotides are TGTGCCAACAGCTTTGACTGGAAGCACTATGGCTACACCTTC.

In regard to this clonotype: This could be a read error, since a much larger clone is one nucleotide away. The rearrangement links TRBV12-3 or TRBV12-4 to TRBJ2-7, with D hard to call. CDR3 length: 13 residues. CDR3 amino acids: CASSLPATYERYF. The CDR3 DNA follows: TGTGCCAGCAGTTTGCCTGCTACCTACGAGCGGTACTTC.

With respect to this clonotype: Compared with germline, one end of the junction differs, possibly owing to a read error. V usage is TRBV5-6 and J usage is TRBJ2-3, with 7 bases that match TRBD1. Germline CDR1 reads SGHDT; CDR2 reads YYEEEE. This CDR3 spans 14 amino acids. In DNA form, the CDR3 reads TGTGCCAACAGCCGCGGACAGGTCTCAGATACGCAGTATTTT. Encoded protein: CANSRGQVSDTQYF.

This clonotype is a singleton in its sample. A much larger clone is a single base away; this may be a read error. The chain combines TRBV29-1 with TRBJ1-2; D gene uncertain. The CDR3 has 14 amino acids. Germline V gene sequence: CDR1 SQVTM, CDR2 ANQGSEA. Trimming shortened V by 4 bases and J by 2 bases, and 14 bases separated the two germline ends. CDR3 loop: CSVVGVGTNYGYTF. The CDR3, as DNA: TGCAGCGTTGTCGGAGTGGGCACAAACTATGGCTACACCTTC.

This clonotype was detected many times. For the CDR3, the DNA is TGTGCCAGCAGCTTGGGGCTAGCGGGACGAAGCGAGCAGTACTTC. This codes for CASSLGLAGRSEQYF. This chain connects TRBV6-2 or TRBV6-3 to TRBJ2-7; TRBD2 aligns across 9 bases. The CDR3 totals 15 residues. The V gene's germline CDR1 is MNHEY and CDR2 SVGEGT. V gave up 6 bases and J gave up 6 bases; unmatched junction bases: 12.

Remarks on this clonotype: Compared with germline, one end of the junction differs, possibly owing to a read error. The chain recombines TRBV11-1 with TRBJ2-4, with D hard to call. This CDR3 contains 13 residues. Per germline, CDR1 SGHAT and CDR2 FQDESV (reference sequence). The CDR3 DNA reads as TGTGCAAGCAGCATAGGCTTCCAGAACATTCAGTACTTC. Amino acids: CASSIGFQNIQYF.

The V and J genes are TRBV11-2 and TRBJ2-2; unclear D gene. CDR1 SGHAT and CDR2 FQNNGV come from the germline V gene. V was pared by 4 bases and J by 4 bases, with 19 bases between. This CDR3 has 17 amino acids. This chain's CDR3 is CASSSYTRPTSTGELFF. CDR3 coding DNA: TGTGCCAGCAGCTCCTATACGAGACCCACGAGCACCGGGGAGCTGTTTTTT.

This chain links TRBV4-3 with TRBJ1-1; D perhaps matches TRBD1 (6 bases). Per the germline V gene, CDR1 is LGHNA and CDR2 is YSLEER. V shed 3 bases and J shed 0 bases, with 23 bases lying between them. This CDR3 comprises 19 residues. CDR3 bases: TGCGCCAGCAGCCACCATTCGGGGGGGGCGGACTCAATGAACACTGAAGCTTTCTTT. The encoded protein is CASSHHSGGADSMNTEAFF.

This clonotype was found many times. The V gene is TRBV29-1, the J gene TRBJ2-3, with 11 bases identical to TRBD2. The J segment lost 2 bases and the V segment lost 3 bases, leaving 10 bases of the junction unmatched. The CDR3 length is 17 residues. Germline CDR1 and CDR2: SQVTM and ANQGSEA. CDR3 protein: CSVDIPGTSGFTDTQYF. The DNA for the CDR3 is TGCAGCGTTGACATACCCGGGACTAGCGGCTTCACAGATACGCAGTATTTT.

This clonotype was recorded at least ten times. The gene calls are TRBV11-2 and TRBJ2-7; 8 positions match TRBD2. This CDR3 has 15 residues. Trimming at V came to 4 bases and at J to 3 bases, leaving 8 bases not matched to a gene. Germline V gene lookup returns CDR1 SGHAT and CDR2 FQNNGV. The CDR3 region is CASSSSGRRGYEQYF. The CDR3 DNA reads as TGTGCCAGCAGCTCAAGCGGGAGACGAGGCTACGAGCAGTACTTC.

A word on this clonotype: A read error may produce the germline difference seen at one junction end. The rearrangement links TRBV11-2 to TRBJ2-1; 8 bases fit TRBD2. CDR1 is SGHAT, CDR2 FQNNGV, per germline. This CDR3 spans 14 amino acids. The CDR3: CSSNLAGKYNEQFF. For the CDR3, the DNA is TGTTCCAGCAACTTAGCGGGAAAGTACAATGAGCAGTTCTTC.

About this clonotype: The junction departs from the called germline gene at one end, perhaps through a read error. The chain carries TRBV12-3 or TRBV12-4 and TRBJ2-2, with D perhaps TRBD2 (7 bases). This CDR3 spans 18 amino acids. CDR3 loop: CASSFPTGGLANNGELFF. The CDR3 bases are TGTGCAAGCAGCTTCCCCACGGGGGGCTTAGCGAACAACGGGGAGCTGTTTTTT.

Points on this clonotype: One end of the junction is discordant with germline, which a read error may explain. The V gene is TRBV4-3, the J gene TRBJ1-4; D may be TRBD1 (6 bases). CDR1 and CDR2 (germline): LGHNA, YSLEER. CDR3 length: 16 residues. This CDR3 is CANSQDPPGANEKLFF. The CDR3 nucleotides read TGCGCCAACAGCCAAGATCCGCCAGGGGCTAATGAAAAACTGTTTTTT.

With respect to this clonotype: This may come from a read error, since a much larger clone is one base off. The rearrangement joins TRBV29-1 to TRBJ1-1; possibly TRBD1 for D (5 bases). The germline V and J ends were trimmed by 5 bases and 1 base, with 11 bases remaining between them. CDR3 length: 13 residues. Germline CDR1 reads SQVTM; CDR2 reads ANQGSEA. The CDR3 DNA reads TGCAGCGTTCGACGGGGACCGAACACTGAAGCTTTCTTT. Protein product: CSVRRGPNTEAFF.